This entry is about one TCR beta chain. Its antigen is currently unknown. This sample was included in a study of CD8 T cells in ankylosing spondylitis. Germline CDR1 reads MDHEN; CDR2 reads SYDVKM. The CDR3 is made up of 15 amino acids. V was pared by 6 bases and J by 7 bases, with 11 bases of the junction left unmatched. The study, taken as a whole, reports: There was reportedly significant enrichment of clones that were disease-linked in matched ankylosing spondylitis synovial fluid. Blood from ankylosing spondylitis patients appeared to carry a characteristic roughly 8-variant TCR beta motif.

TCRdb reanalysed the 5' RACE reads using MiXCR and keeps one entry per CDR3 protein. The data show 250,000 to 350,000 distinct CDR3 sequences, around 20% seen once. Sequenced sample: blood, either unsorted or a sorted T cell fraction (not recorded which). V is TRBV28 and J is TRBJ1-2, with TRBD1 identical over 10 bases. The source is a male donor with ankylosing spondylitis or in good health (not recorded which). CDR3 in DNA: TGTGCCAGCAGACCTCGGACAGGGGGTCTATTTGGCTACACCTTC. It codes for CASRPRTGGLFGYTF.